This is a list of T cell receptor beta chains from one sample in a study of blood T cell repertoires in COVID-19. Repertoires were generated with immunoSEQ multiplex PCR, while TCRdb's copy carries only in-frame clones and drops some. The sample yields under 150,000 clones, 65% to 90% seen once. Sequenced input: PBMCs or T cells enriched from blood (not recorded which). The receptors derive from a woman aged 50 to 60 who had recovered from COVID-19. The CDR3 runs from the conserved cysteine through the conserved F or W. A D gene is named only where the DNA matches it firmly. Clone size is stated in some rows and not others, as once, few, many or a class when expanded.

>TRBV6-1|NA|NA|TRBJ1-2
CASSDGSTGSYGYTF
TGTGCCAGCAGTGACGGCTCTACAGGGAGCTATGGCTACACCTTC
>TRBV11-3|NA|TRBD2|TRBJ2-1
CASSLRISGDGYNEQFF
TGTGCCAGCAGCTTAAGGATTAGCGGGGACGGCTACAATGAGCAGTTCTTC
>TRBV27|few|NA|TRBJ1-5
CASSPRTVSNQPQHF
TGTGCCAGCAGTCCCCGGACAGTTAGCAATCAGCCCCAGCATTTT
>TRBV10-3|NA|NA|TRBJ2-2
CAIRGEGGGELFF
TGTGCCATCAGAGGGGAAGGGGGCGGGGAGCTGTTTTTT
>TRBV3-1/TRBV3-2|NA|NA|TRBJ2-7
CASSQAGRTYEQYF
TGTGCCAGCAGCCAGGCCGGGAGAACCTACGAGCAGTACTTC
>TRBV5-1|NA|NA|TRBJ2-5
CASSQDGGQETQYF
TGCGCCAGCAGCCAGGACGGGGGACAAGAGACCCAGTACTTC
>TRBV5-1|NA|NA|TRBJ2-5
CASRPVYRGQETQYF
TGCGCCAGCAGACCCGTTTATCGGGGACAAGAGACCCAGTACTTC
>TRBV19|NA|TRBD1|TRBJ2-1
CASSIYGQGGNEQFF
TGTGCCAGTAGTATTTACGGACAGGGTGGAAATGAGCAGTTCTTC
>TRBV2|NA|NA|TRBJ2-3
CASMQGLDTQYF
TGTGCCAGCATGCAGGGTCTGGATACGCAGTATTTT
>TRBV7-2|NA|TRBD2|TRBJ2-3
CASSQPRGGEDTQYF
TGTGCCAGCAGCCAACCCCGGGGGGGCGAAGATACGCAGTATTTT
>TRBV25-1|once|TRBD1|TRBJ1-2
CASSAVDREDGYTF
TGTGCCAGCAGTGCCGTCGACAGGGAGGATGGCTACACCTTC
>TRBV9|few|TRBD1|TRBJ2-2
CASSPDRAANTGELFF
TGTGCCAGCAGCCCGGACAGGGCGGCGAACACCGGGGAGCTGTTTTTT
>TRBV28|NA|TRBD1|TRBJ1-2
CASSLADRGSGYTF
TGTGCCAGCAGTTTGGCGGACAGGGGTAGTGGCTACACCTTC
>TRBV6-5|NA|TRBD1|TRBJ1-1
CASSYSGGTGGLSAFF
TGTGCCAGCAGTTACTCGGGTGGGACAGGGGGCTTATCGGCTTTCTTT
>TRBV6-5|NA|TRBD1|TRBJ2-7
CASSYREQGGYEQYF
TGTGCCAGCAGTTACCGTGAACAGGGGGGATACGAGCAGTACTTC
>TRBV4-3|once|TRBD1|TRBJ1-2
CASSQDGGQGVYGYTF
TGCGCCAGCAGCCAAGATGGGGGACAGGGAGTCTATGGCTACACCTTC
>TRBV3-1/TRBV3-2|NA|TRBD1|TRBJ2-1
CASSPYSTGGYYNEQFF
TGTGCCAGCAGCCCTTATTCCACAGGGGGGTACTACAATGAGCAGTTCTTC
>TRBV4-3|NA|TRBD1|TRBJ2-1
CASSQDYRGSSYNEQFF
TGCGCCAGCAGCCAAGATTACAGGGGGAGCTCCTACAATGAGCAGTTCTTC
>TRBV4-1|NA|NA|TRBJ1-4
CASSPQDSSNEKLFF
TGCGCCAGCAGCCCCCAGGACAGTAGCAATGAAAAACTGTTTTTT
>TRBV4-2|NA|TRBD2|TRBJ2-3
CASSQSGATDTQYF
TGTGCCAGCAGCCAAAGCGGGGCCACAGATACGCAGTATTTT
>TRBV30|NA|TRBD2|TRBJ2-5
CAWSGGGETQYF
TGTGCCTGGAGTGGCGGGGGGGAGACCCAGTACTTC
>TRBV18|NA|NA|TRBJ2-4
CASSPGAAKNIQYF
TGTGCCAGCTCACCAGGGGCGGCCAAAAACATTCAGTACTTC
>TRBV20-1|NA|TRBD2|TRBJ2-5
CSASLGKRGLQETQYF
TGCAGTGCTAGTTTAGGGAAGCGGGGCCTACAAGAGACCCAGTACTTC
>TRBV27|NA|TRBD1|TRBJ1-3
CASSRDRGLDTIYF
TGTGCCAGCAGCCGGGACAGGGGGTTGGACACCATATATTTT
>TRBV6-6|NA|NA|TRBJ1-6
CASSPRDSPSPLHF
TGTGCCAGCAGCCCCAGGGATTCCCCTTCACCCCTCCACTTT
>TRBV5-8|NA|NA|TRBJ2-5
CASSLGPGVVWETQYF
TGTGCCAGCAGCTTGGGGCCAGGGGTGGTTTGGGAGACCCAGTACTTC
>TRBV5-1|NA|TRBD1|TRBJ1-3
CASSSTGETGNTIYF
TGCGCCAGCAGCTCCACAGGGGAAACTGGAAACACCATATATTTT
>TRBV29-1|NA|NA|TRBJ2-5
CSAEEGARGTQYF
TGCAGCGCCGAGGAGGGGGCGAGGGGGACCCAGTACTTC
>TRBV7-2|NA|TRBD1|TRBJ2-7
CASSLSVMGTGNYEQYF
TGTGCCAGCAGCTTGTCAGTCATGGGGACAGGGAACTACGAGCAGTACTTC
>TRBV3-1/TRBV3-2|NA|NA|TRBJ2-1
CASSHSLPLGAASSYNEQFF
TGTGCCAGCAGCCACTCCCTACCTCTGGGCGCCGCAAGCTCCTACAATGAGCAGTTCTTC
>TRBV14|NA|TRBD1|TRBJ2-7
CASSQEGAGTGGYEQYF
TGTGCCAGCAGCCAAGAGGGAGCCGGGACAGGGGGCTACGAGCAGTACTTC
>TRBV5-1|NA|NA|TRBJ1-1
CASSPDSGAEAFF
TGCGCCAGCAGCCCGGACTCCGGGGCTGAAGCTTTCTTT
>TRBV19|NA|NA|TRBJ1-1
CASSSARSRNTEAFF
TGTGCCAGTAGTTCCGCGAGATCGAGGAACACTGAAGCTTTCTTT
>TRBV5-1|NA|NA|TRBJ2-2
CASRTSITNTGELFF
TGCGCCAGCAGAACTAGCATTACGAACACCGGGGAGCTGTTTTTT
>TRBV24-1|once|NA|TRBJ2-3
CATRGAPDTDTQYF
TGTGCCACCAGAGGGGCCCCGGACACAGATACGCAGTATTTT
>TRBV6-5|NA|TRBD1|TRBJ1-5
CAIRQGAGQPQHF
TGTGCCATCCGACAGGGGGCAGGGCAGCCCCAGCATTTT
>TRBV5-1|NA|TRBD2|TRBJ2-5
CASSGVGGVGETQYF
TGCGCCAGCAGCGGAGTGGGAGGGGTGGGAGAGACCCAGTACTTC
>TRBV6-2/TRBV6-3|NA|TRBD1|TRBJ1-2
CASSSGTGRNYGYTF
TGTGCCAGCAGTAGCGGGACAGGGAGAAACTATGGCTACACCTTC
>TRBV5-1|NA|NA|TRBJ1-6
CASSLDRVQSPLHF
TGCGCCAGCAGCTTGGACAGGGTACAGTCACCCCTCCACTTT
>TRBV4-1|NA|NA|TRBJ2-5
CASSPLVRETQYF
TGCGCCAGCAGCCCGCTAGTAAGGGAGACCCAGTACTTC
>TRBV7-2|NA|TRBD1|TRBJ1-4
CASSLTGSYNEKLFF
TGTGCCAGCAGCTTGACAGGGTCCTATAATGAAAAACTGTTTTTT
>TRBV12-3/TRBV12-4|once|TRBD1|TRBJ2-4
CASSSDRVLYF
TGTGCCAGCAGCTCGGACAGGGTACTTTACTTC
>TRBV10-3|once|NA|TRBJ2-5
CAISETDSQETQYF
TGTGCCATCAGTGAAACGGACAGCCAAGAGACCCAGTACTTC
>TRBV11-2|once|NA|TRBJ1-1
CASSTTGNTEAFF
TGTGCCAGCAGCACTACAGGGAACACTGAAGCTTTCTTT
>TRBV6-5|NA|NA|TRBJ2-3
CASSYSRSTDTQYF
TGTGCCAGCAGTTACTCGAGAAGCACAGATACGCAGTATTTT
>TRBV5-1|NA|TRBD1|TRBJ2-7
CASSPGTGTSSYEQYF
TGCGCCAGCAGCCCCGGGACAGGTACTAGCTCCTACGAGCAGTACTTC
>TRBV29-1|NA|NA|TRBJ1-2
CSVEDSGMYYGYTF
TGCAGCGTTGAGGATTCAGGCATGTACTATGGCTACACCTTC
>TRBV30|NA|NA|TRBJ1-3
CAWSVYSGQNTIYF
TGTGCCTGGAGTGTATACAGTGGCCAGAACACCATATATTTT
>TRBV6-5|once|TRBD1|TRBJ1-2
CASRATGGSGYTF
TGTGCCAGCAGGGCAACAGGGGGCTCTGGCTACACCTTC
>TRBV5-1|once|TRBD1|TRBJ1-2
CASSLDRVGYTF
TGCGCCAGCAGCCTGGACAGGGTAGGCTACACCTTC
>TRBV27|NA|NA|TRBJ1-5
CASSSAQDSNQPQHF
TGTGCCAGCAGCTCCGCCCAGGATAGCAATCAGCCCCAGCATTTT
>TRBV5-5|NA|TRBD1|TRBJ2-5
CASSKGTGRETQYF
TGTGCCAGCAGCAAAGGGACAGGGCGGGAGACCCAGTACTTC
>TRBV14|NA|NA|TRBJ2-7
CASSLQRYEQYF
TGTGCCAGCAGCCTACAACGCTACGAGCAGTACTTC
>TRBV5-6|NA|NA|TRBJ1-4
CASSFGHDNEKLFF
TGTGCCAGCAGCTTCGGACACGACAATGAAAAACTGTTTTTT
>TRBV7-2|NA|TRBD1|TRBJ1-1
CASSLALSGTVQLNTEAFF
TGTGCCAGCAGCTTAGCCTTATCGGGGACAGTACAATTGAACACTGAAGCTTTCTTT
>TRBV15|NA|NA|TRBJ1-2
CATSRVRENYGYTF
TGTGCCACCAGCAGAGTCCGAGAGAACTATGGCTACACCTTC
>TRBV29-1|NA|TRBD2|TRBJ2-1
CSVDSGVNNEQFF
TGCAGCGTTGATAGCGGGGTTAACAATGAGCAGTTCTTC